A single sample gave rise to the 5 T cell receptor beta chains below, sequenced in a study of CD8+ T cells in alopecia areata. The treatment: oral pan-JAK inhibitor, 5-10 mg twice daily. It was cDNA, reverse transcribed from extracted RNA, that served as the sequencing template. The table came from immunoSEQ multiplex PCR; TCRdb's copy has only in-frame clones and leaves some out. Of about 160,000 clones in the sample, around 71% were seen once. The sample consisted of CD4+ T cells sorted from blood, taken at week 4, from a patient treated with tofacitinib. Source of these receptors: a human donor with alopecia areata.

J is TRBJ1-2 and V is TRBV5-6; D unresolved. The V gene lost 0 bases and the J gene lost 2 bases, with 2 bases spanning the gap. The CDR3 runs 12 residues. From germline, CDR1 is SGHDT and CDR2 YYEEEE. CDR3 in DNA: TGTGCCAGCAGCTTGGGAAACTATGGCTACACCTTC. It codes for CASSLGNYGYTF.

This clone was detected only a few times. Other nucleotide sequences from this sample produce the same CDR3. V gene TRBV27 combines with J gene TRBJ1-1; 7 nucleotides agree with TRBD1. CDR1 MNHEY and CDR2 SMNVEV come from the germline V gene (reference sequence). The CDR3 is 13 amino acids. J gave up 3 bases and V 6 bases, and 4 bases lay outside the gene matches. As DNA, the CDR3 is TGTGCCAGCAGCACAGGGGTCTACACTGAAGCTTTCTTT. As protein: CASSTGVYTEAFF.

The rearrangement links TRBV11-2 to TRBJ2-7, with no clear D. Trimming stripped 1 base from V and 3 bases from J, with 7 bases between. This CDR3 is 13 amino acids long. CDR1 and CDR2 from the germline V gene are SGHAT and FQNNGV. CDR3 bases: TGTGCCAGCAGCTTAGTACAGCACTACGAGCAGTACTTC. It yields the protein CASSLVQHYEQYF.

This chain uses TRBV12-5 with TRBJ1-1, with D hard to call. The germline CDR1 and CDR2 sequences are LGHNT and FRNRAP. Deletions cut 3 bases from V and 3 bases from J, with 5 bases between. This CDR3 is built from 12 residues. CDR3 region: CASGFADTEAFF. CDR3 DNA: TGTGCTAGTGGTTTCGCGGACACTGAAGCTTTCTTT.

The CDR3 DNA reads as TGTGCCTGGAGTAAACGAGGCGGGACAGGGGTGTCACCCCTCCACTTT. It is translated as CAWSKRGGTGVSPLHF. This chain joins TRBV30 and TRBJ1-6; TRBD1 agrees at 10 bases. The CDR3 runs 16 residues. Germline values: CDR1 GTSNPN, CDR2 SVGIG (reference sequence). V was pared by 2 bases and J by 10 bases, with 11 bases of the junction left unmatched.